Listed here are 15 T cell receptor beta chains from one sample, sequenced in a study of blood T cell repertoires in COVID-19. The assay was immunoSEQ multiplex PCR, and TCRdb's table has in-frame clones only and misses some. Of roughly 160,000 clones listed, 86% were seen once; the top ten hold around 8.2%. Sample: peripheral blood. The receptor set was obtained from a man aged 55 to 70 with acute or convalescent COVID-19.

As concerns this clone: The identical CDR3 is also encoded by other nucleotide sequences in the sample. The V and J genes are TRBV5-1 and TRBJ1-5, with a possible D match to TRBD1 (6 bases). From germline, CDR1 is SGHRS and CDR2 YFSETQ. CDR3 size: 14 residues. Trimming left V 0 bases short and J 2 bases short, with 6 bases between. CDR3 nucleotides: TGCGCCAGCAGCTTGGAGGGGGGCAATCAGCCCCAGCATTTT. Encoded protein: CASSLEGGNQPQHF. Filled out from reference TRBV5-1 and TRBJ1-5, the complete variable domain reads KAGVTQTPRYLIKTRGQQVTLSCSPISGHRSVSWYQQTPGQGLQFLFEYFSETQRNKGNFPGRFSGRQFSNSRSEMNVSTLELGDSALYLCASSLEGGNQPQHFGDGTRLSIL.

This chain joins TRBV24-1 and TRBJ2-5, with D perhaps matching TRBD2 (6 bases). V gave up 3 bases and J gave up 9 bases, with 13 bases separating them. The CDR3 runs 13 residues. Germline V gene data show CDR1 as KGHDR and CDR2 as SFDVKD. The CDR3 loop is CATSDGGLSAQYF. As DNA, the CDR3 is TGTGCCACCAGTGATGGGGGACTTTCGGCCCAGTACTTC.

The CDR3 here is CSASKGQGAYGYTF. The CDR3 DNA sequence: TGCAGTGCTAGTAAGGGACAGGGGGCGTATGGCTACACCTTC. The rearrangement uses TRBV20-1 and TRBJ1-2, with 12 bases aligning to TRBD1. Trimming cost V 3 bases and J 5 bases; bases outside gene matches: 4. Germline V gene sequence: CDR1 DFQATT, CDR2 SNEGSKA (reference sequence). This CDR3 contains 14 residues.

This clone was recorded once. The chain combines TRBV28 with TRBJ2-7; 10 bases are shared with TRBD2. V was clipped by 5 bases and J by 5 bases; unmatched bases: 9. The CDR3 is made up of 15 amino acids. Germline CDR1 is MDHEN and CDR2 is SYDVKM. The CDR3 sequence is CASSTQSGGVNEQYF. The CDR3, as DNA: TGTGCCAGCAGTACCCAAAGCGGGGGGGTAAACGAGCAGTACTTC.

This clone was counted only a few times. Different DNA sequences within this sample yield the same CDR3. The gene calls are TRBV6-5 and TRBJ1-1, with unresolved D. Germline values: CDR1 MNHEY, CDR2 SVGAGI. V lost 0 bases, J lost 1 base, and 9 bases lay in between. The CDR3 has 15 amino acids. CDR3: CASSYSGRGNTEAFF. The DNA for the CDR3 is TGTGCCAGCAGTTACTCTGGGCGGGGGAACACTGAAGCTTTCTTT.

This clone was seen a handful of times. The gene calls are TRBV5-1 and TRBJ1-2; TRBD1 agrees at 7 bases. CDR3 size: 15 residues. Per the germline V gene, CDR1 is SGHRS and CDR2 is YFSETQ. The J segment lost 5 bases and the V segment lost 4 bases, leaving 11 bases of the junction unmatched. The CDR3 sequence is CASSPRTGALYGYTF. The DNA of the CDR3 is TGCGCCAGCAGCCCTCGCACAGGGGCCCTATATGGCTACACCTTC.

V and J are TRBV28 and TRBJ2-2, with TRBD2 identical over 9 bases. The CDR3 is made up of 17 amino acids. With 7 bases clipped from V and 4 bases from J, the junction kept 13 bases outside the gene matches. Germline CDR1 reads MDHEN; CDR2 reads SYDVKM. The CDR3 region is CASTQLGGRAGTGELFF. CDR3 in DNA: TGTGCCAGCACCCAACTCGGCGGGAGGGCCGGCACCGGGGAGCTGTTTTTT. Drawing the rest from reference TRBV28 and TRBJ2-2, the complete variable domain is DVKVTQSSRYLVKRTGEKVFLECVQDMDHENMFWYRQDPGLGLRLIYFSYDVKMKEKGDIPEGYSVSREKKERFSLILESASTNQTSMYLCASTQLGGRAGTGELFFGEGSRLTVL.

In DNA, the CDR3 is TGTGCCAGCACTAGACAGTCTTACTCTGGAAACACCATATATTTT. This gives the protein CASTRQSYSGNTIYF. The genes are TRBV2 and TRBJ1-3; tentative D call: TRBD1 (5 bases). V was cut by 7 bases and J by 0 bases, with 13 bases left in between. The CDR3 covers 15 residues. CDR1 and CDR2 from the germline V gene are SNHLY and FYNNEI.

This CDR3 reads CASSPSGVGAFGYTF. The CDR3 region has the DNA TGTGCCAGCAGTCCATCAGGGGTGGGAGCCTTTGGCTACACCTTC. This chain links TRBV27 with TRBJ1-2, with D possibly TRBD1 on 6 matching bases. Deletions cut 5 bases from V and 7 bases from J, with 20 bases between. The length of the CDR3 is 15 residues. In germline, CDR1 is MNHEY, CDR2 SMNVEV (reference sequence).

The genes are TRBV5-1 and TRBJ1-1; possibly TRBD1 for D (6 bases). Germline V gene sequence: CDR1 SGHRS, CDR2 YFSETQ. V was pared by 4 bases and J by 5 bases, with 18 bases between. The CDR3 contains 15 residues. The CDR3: CASSVEGERSTEAFF. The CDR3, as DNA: TGCGCCAGCAGCGTGGAGGGGGAGCGGTCGACTGAAGCTTTCTTT.

CDR3 amino acids: CATGGLAGVTGELFF. CDR3 in DNA: TGTGCCACCGGTGGCCTAGCGGGAGTTACCGGGGAGCTGTTTTTT. This rearrangement joins TRBV15 to TRBJ2-2; 10 positions agree with TRBD2. Trimming removed 8 bases from V and 5 bases from J; junction bases left unmatched: 8. The CDR3 consists of 15 residues. Germline V CDR1 and CDR2: LNHNV, YYDKDF (reference sequence).

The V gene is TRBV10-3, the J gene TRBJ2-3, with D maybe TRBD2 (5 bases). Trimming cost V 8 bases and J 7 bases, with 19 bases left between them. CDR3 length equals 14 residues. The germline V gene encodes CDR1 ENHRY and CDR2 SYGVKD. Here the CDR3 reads CAIGRSGGENTQYF. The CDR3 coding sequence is TGTGCCATCGGGCGGAGCGGTGGGGAAAATACGCAGTATTTT.

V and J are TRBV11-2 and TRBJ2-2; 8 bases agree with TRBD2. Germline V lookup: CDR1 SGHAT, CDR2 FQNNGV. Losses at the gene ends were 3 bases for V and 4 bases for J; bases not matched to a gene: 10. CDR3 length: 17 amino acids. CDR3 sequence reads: CASSLRVRAGGTGELFF. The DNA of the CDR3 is TGTGCCAGCAGCTTGCGGGTTAGGGCGGGGGGCACCGGGGAGCTGTTTTTT.

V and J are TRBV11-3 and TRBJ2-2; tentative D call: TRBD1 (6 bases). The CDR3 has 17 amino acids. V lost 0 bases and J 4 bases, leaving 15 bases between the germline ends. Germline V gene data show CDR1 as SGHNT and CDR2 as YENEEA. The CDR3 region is CASSLDARDKGTGELFF. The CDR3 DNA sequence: TGTGCCAGCAGCTTAGATGCTAGGGACAAAGGCACCGGGGAGCTGTTTTTT.

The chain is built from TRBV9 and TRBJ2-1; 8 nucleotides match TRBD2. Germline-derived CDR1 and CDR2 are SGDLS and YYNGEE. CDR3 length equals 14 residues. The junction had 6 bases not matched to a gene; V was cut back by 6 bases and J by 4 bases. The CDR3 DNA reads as TGTGCCAGCAACGGGGGGGAGTCTTACAATGAGCAGTTCTTC. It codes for CASNGGESYNEQFF.